Reported below is one TCR beta chain. The sample originates from a study of control samples from healthy donors and cancer patients. Sequencing used immunoSEQ multiplex PCR; TCRdb keeps in-frame clones, though not all of them. The repertoire holds 50,000 or so clones, with over 90% as singletons. Sequencing used PBMCs. This receptor was identified in a woman aged 45-65 years with head and neck cancer.

The CDR3 protein is CATSDVGSGSVNEQFF. The DNA of the CDR3 is TGTGCCACCAGTGATGTGGGAAGCGGGAGTGTAAATGAGCAGTTCTTC. The rearrangement uses TRBV24-1 and TRBJ2-1, with 8 bases identical to TRBD2. V trimming: 3 bases; J trimming: 7 bases; junction bases outside the gene matches: 10. Looked up from germline, CDR1 is KGHDR and CDR2 is SFDVKD. The CDR3 runs 16 residues.